The 21 T cell receptor beta chains below were found in one sample sequenced in a study of blood T cell repertoires in COVID-19. Method: immunoSEQ multiplex PCR; TCRdb's copy keeps in-frame clones and lacks some. The sample shows about 280,000 clones, almost 85% of them seen only once. Sequencing used peripheral blood. These receptors were obtained from a man aged 50 or older with active or convalescent COVID-19.

This rearrangement joins TRBV7-3 to TRBJ2-2, with TRBD1 identical over 8 bases. The CDR3 consists of 16 residues. Germline V gene sequence: CDR1 SGHTA, CDR2 FQGTGA. V trimming: 2 bases; J trimming: 0 bases; junction bases outside the gene matches: 2. CDR3 in DNA: TGTGCCAGCAGCTTAGCAGGGGGCTCGAACACCGGGGAGCTGTTTTTT. Encoded protein: CASSLAGGSNTGELFF.

The CDR3 DNA sequence: TGCGCCAGCAGCTGGGGACAGGGGGCCTACGAGCAGTACTTC. Residues: CASSWGQGAYEQYF. The chain joins TRBV5-1 to TRBJ2-7, with 11 nucleotides matching TRBD1. This CDR3 region has 14 residues. Unmatched junction bases numbered 1, after V lost 3 bases and J lost 2 bases. The germline CDR1 and CDR2 sequences are SGHRS and YFSETQ.

V is TRBV12-5 and J is TRBJ1-4; 9 bases fit TRBD1. Germline CDR1 LGHNT, CDR2 FRNRAP. CDR3 length equals 15 residues. The V and J ends lost 3 bases and 8 bases, in that order; junction bases with no gene match: 7. This CDR3 is CASGLTGGRGEKLFF. The CDR3 DNA follows: TGTGCTAGTGGTTTAACAGGGGGCAGAGGCGAAAAACTGTTTTTT.

V usage is TRBV15 and J usage is TRBJ2-2, with D maybe TRBD2 (6 bases). Per the germline V gene, CDR1 is LNHNV and CDR2 is YYDKDF (reference sequence). This CDR3 spans 14 amino acids. Between the trimmed V and J ends, which lost 6 bases and 4 bases, there was a span of 12 bases. For the CDR3, the DNA is TGTGCCACCAGGGTAATTAGCGGCACCGGGGAGCTGTTTTTT. Protein product: CATRVISGTGELFF.

This chain links TRBV9 with TRBJ2-1; the match to TRBD2 covers 10 bases. Germline CDR1 SGDLS, CDR2 YYNGEE. The trim removed 3 bases at V and 4 bases at J, leaving 13 bases unmatched. This CDR3 is 18 amino acids long. This CDR3 is CASSAAKKASGSYNEQFF. The CDR3 region has the DNA TGTGCCAGCAGCGCCGCTAAGAAGGCTAGCGGGAGTTACAATGAGCAGTTCTTC. Complete variable domain (other parts from reference TRBV9 and TRBJ2-1): DSGVTQTPKHLITATGQRVTLRCSPRSGDLSVYWYQQSLDQGLQFLIQYYNGEERAKGNILERFSAQQFPDLHSELNLSSLELGDSALYFCASSAAKKASGSYNEQFFGPGTRLTVL.

The rearrangement joins TRBV27 to TRBJ2-5; 10 bases are shared with TRBD2. In germline, CDR1 is MNHEY, CDR2 SMNVEV (reference sequence). CDR3 length equals 15 residues. V trimming: 6 bases; J trimming: 7 bases; junction bases outside the gene matches: 11. This CDR3 is CASRAGLAGASTQYF. In DNA form, the CDR3 reads TGTGCCAGCAGGGCTGGGCTAGCGGGAGCCTCGACCCAGTACTTC.

A few counts support this clone. The gene calls are TRBV11-3 and TRBJ1-1; a weak D match, TRBD1 (5 bases). Trimming shortened V by 5 bases and J by 4 bases, and 11 bases separated the two germline ends. There are 13 residues in the CDR3. Germline V gene lookup returns CDR1 SGHNT and CDR2 YENEEA. The CDR3 protein is CASSRGLSTEAFF. Here the CDR3 DNA reads TGTGCCAGCAGCCGGGGGTTGAGCACTGAAGCTTTCTTT.

The chain carries TRBV18 and TRBJ1-4; perhaps TRBD1 as D (6 bases). Germline CDR1 is KGHSH and CDR2 is LQKENI. The CDR3 runs 13 residues. Deletions cut 5 bases from V and 6 bases from J, with 10 bases between. CDR3 sequence: CASSSTGHEKLFF. CDR3 nucleotides: TGTGCCAGCTCATCGACAGGTCATGAAAAACTGTTTTTT.

The chain recombines TRBV7-2 with TRBJ1-5; perhaps TRBD1 as D (6 bases). Per germline, CDR1 SGHTA and CDR2 FQGNSA. The CDR3 sequence is 13 residues long. The V and J ends lost 8 bases and 5 bases respectively, with 13 bases between them. The CDR3: CASGQGRDQPQHF. CDR3 in DNA: TGTGCCAGCGGTCAGGGGAGAGATCAGCCCCAGCATTTT.

This chain connects TRBV5-1 to TRBJ2-1; 8 bases fit TRBD1. V shed 2 bases and J 6 bases; nucleotides not matched to a gene: 7. This CDR3 has 15 residues. Germline lookup yields CDR1 SGHRS and CDR2 YFSETQ. CDR3: CASSFGQGALNEQFF. The CDR3, as DNA: TGCGCCAGCAGCTTTGGTCAGGGGGCGCTCAATGAGCAGTTCTTC.

CDR3 sequence: CASSPRTGFKGYTF. The CDR3 DNA sequence: TGTGCCAGCAGTCCGAGAACAGGGTTTAAAGGCTACACCTTC. The rearrangement uses TRBV6-5 and TRBJ1-2, with D possibly TRBD1 on 6 matching bases. V lost 5 bases, J lost 8 bases, and 18 bases lay in between. CDR3 size: 14 residues. Germline V gives CDR1 MNHEY, CDR2 SVGAGI.

This chain uses TRBV10-3 with TRBJ2-1; 9 bases fit TRBD2. J was trimmed by 0 bases and V by 3 bases; bases with no gene match: 9. CDR1 is ENHRY and CDR2 is SYGVKD in the germline V gene. The CDR3 has 18 amino acids. CDR3 nucleotide sequence: TGTGCCATCAGTGATGCCGGGACTAGCCCGAGCTCCTACAATGAGCAGTTCTTC. Translated, it gives CAISDAGTSPSSYNEQFF.

V and J are TRBV2 and TRBJ2-5; D gene uncertain. The CDR3 has 12 residues. Germline V gene sequence: CDR1 SNHLY, CDR2 FYNNEI. V shed 10 bases and J shed 0 bases, with 9 bases lying between them. CDR3 coding DNA: TGTGCCATTACCAGATACCAAGAGACCCAGTACTTC. Residues: CAITRYQETQYF.

V usage is TRBV27 and J usage is TRBJ2-7; 7 nucleotides align to TRBD2. V was clipped by 7 bases and J by 3 bases; unmatched bases: 15. This CDR3 is built from 16 residues. Looked up from germline, CDR1 is MNHEY and CDR2 is SMNVEV (reference sequence). CDR3 coding DNA: TGTGCCAGCATCTCTTCTGGGGGGGAGTCTTACTACGAGCAGTACTTC. Translation gives CASISSGGESYYEQYF.

V and J are TRBV9 and TRBJ2-2; D is unresolved. Trimming took off 3 bases at V and 6 bases at J, with 3 bases between the two ends. Germline V gives CDR1 SGDLS, CDR2 YYNGEE. The CDR3 spans 11 residues. In DNA form, the CDR3 reads TGTGCCAGCAGCGCTGCCGGGGAGCTGTTTTTT. It translates to CASSAAGELFF.

This clone was seen a single time. In DNA, the CDR3 is TGTGCCCGAACAAGGGAGACCGGGGAGCTGTTTTTT. This encodes CARTRETGELFF. The chain couples TRBV30 to TRBJ2-2, with D maybe TRBD2 (5 bases). CDR3 length: 12 residues. CDR1 GTSNPN and CDR2 SVGIG come from the germline V gene (reference sequence). With 8 bases removed from V and 5 bases from J, the gap between germline ends came to 12 bases. The variable domain in full, completed from reference TRBV30 and TRBJ2-2, reads SQTIHQWPATLVQPVGSPLSLECTVEGTSNPNLYWYRQAAGRGLQLLFYSVGIGQISSEVPQNLSASRPQDRQFILSSKKLLLSDSGFYLCARTRETGELFFGEGSRLTVL.

V gene TRBV19 combines with J gene TRBJ1-1, with 8 positions matching TRBD1. Germline loops: CDR1 LNHDA, CDR2 SQIVND (reference sequence). The CDR3 covers 16 residues. Trimming cost V 5 bases and J 2 bases; bases outside gene matches: 10. The chain's CDR3 is CASSLSSGGVNTEAFF. For the CDR3, the DNA is TGTGCCAGTAGTCTATCCTCAGGGGGCGTCAACACTGAAGCTTTCTTT.

The chain is built from TRBV6-5 and TRBJ2-7; 9 positions match TRBD2. This CDR3 comprises 14 residues. Germline trimming cut 3 bases from V and 6 bases from J; bases unmatched to any gene: 6. Germline V gene data show CDR1 as MNHEY and CDR2 as SVGAGI. The CDR3, as DNA: TGTGCCAGCAGTTATAGGGCTAGCGGGATCGAGCAGTACTTC. As protein: CASSYRASGIEQYF.

The chain has TRBV3-1 (or the pseudogene TRBV3-2) and TRBJ2-2; 9 bases agree with TRBD2. CDR1 and CDR2 from the germline V gene are LGHDT and YNNKEL (reference sequence). The CDR3 loop spans 18 amino acids. Unmatched junction bases numbered 12, after V lost 3 bases and J lost 4 bases. In DNA, the CDR3 is TGTGCCAGCAGCCATCTGGTGGCGGGGCGGGAGGGCACCGGGGAGCTGTTTTTT. It is translated as CASSHLVAGREGTGELFF.

The chain combines TRBV5-4 with TRBJ2-3, with TRBD2 matching over 9 bases. From germline, CDR1 is SGHNT and CDR2 YYREEE (reference sequence). V was pared by 4 bases and J by 0 bases, with 6 bases of the junction left unmatched. The CDR3 is 16 amino acids. CDR3 amino acids: CASSHASGTSTDTQYF. In DNA, the CDR3 is TGTGCCAGCAGCCACGCTAGCGGGACCAGCACAGATACGCAGTATTTT.

V gene TRBV12-5 combines with J gene TRBJ2-7, with D possibly TRBD2 on 5 matching bases. The V gene lost 6 bases and the J gene lost 3 bases, with 12 bases spanning the gap. The CDR3 is 13 residues long. Germline V lookup: CDR1 LGHNT, CDR2 FRNRAP. The CDR3 DNA reads TGTGCTAGTGGGTCGGACTTGTACTACGAGCAGTACTTC. Translation gives CASGSDLYYEQYF. The full variable domain, with the rest looked up from reference TRBV12-5 and TRBJ2-7, is DARVTQTPRHKVTEMGQEVTMRCQPILGHNTVFWYRQTMMQGLELLAYFRNRAPLDDSGMPKDRFSAEMPDATLATLKIQPSEPRDSAVYFCASGSDLYYEQYFGPGTRLTVT.